This T cell receptor (beta chain) appears in the sequencing data of a study of T cell responses to AZD1222 COVID-19 vaccine. Trimming stripped 1 base from V and 0 bases from J, with 9 bases between. This CDR3 contains 15 residues. Germline CDR1 is LGHNA and CDR2 is YSLEER. Libraries were prepared by immunoSEQ multiplex PCR; TCRdb keeps only in-frame clonotypes and omits some of them. The sample holds around 53,000 clones; roughly 85% are singletons and the top ten take about 20%. The sequences come from peripheral blood, collected on day 0 of MenACWY control vaccination. The source of this sequence is an adult in good health. The V and J genes are TRBV4-3 and TRBJ1-1, with D maybe TRBD1 (5 bases). The CDR3 nucleotides read TGCGCCAGCAGCCAAGGGACACCGATGAACACTGAAGCTTTCTTT. Its translation: CASSQGTPMNTEAFF.